This T cell receptor beta chain emerged from a study of blood T cell repertoires in COVID-19. The CDR3 sequence is 13 residues long. Germline V gene data show CDR1 as SGHTA and CDR2 as FQGNSA. Trimming left V 2 bases short and J 1 base short, with 3 bases between. Sequencing was performed with immunoSEQ multiplex PCR; in TCRdb, only in-frame clones are kept and a portion is missing. The table lists tens of thousands of clones, 88% of them singletons. This clone was picked up a small number of times. This sequence originates from a woman in her 70s with acute or convalescent COVID-19. The chain employs TRBV7-2 and TRBJ1-5; D gene ambiguous. The source material was peripheral blood. The CDR3 here is CASSLSSNQPQHF. The DNA for the CDR3 is TGTGCCAGCAGCTTATCGAGCAATCAGCCCCAGCATTTT.